Listed below are T cell receptor beta chains from one sample, sequenced in a study of cytomegalovirus exposure and HLA in healthy donors. Using immunoSEQ multiplex PCR, the repertoire was profiled, and TCRdb retains in-frame clones only, with some absent. The sample consists of over 110,000 clones, about nine tenths of them appearing once. Sequenced: PBMCs. The receptors shown here come from a man younger than 35 in good health and CMV-seronegative. Each CDR3 is given with its conserved first and last residue. A D gene is named only where the DNA matches it firmly. A clone size is listed for some rows: how often the clone was seen (once, few, many), or a class if it is expanded.

TRBJ2-3 TRBV28 TRBD2 . TGTGCCAGCAGAACCCGGGTCGGGCTAGCGGGTTCAGATACGCAGTATTTT CASRTRVGLAGSDTQYF
TRBJ1-5 TRBV6-1 . . TGTGCCAGCAGTGATAACGGGGGGTATCAGCCCCAGCATTTT CASSDNGGYQPQHF
TRBJ2-7 TRBV2 . . TGTGCCAGCAGCCTCACCATGGCGGGACCGAGGCAAACCGAGCAGTACTTC CASSLTMAGPRQTEQYF
TRBJ2-7 TRBV27 TRBD2 . TGTGCCAGCAGTTTTTCCGTCGGGGGGGTCTCCTACGAGCAGTACTTC CASSFSVGGVSYEQYF
TRBJ2-5 TRBV11-2 TRBD2 . TGTGCCAGCAGCCCCAGGACTAGCGGGGGTCAGGAGACCCAGTACTTC CASSPRTSGGQETQYF
TRBJ1-1 TRBV14 . . TGTGCCAGCAGCCAAACCCCGACAGTGGTGAACACTGAAGCTTTCTTT CASSQTPTVVNTEAFF
TRBJ2-2 TRBV19 . . TGTGCCAGTAGTATAGATAGGACAGTTTCCGGGGAGCTGTTTTTT CASSIDRTVSGELFF
TRBJ2-5 TRBV6-5 TRBD2 . TGTGCCAGCAGTTACAGGACTAGCGGGAGGGGAGAGACCCAGTACTTC CASSYRTSGRGETQYF
TRBJ2-1 TRBV15 TRBD2 . TGTGCCACCGCAACGACTAGCGGGCTGTACAATGAGCAGTTCTTC CATATTSGLYNEQFF
TRBJ2-3 TRBV18 . . TGTGCCAGCTCACCACCCGACAGGGGGCGACTAGCGGGTCTCCGGTCCACAGATACGCAGTATTTT CASSPPDRGRLAGLRSTDTQYF
TRBJ2-1 TRBV29-1 TRBD2 . TGCAGCATCGGTAGCGGGAGTGGCGCCTACAATGAGCAGTTCTTC CSIGSGSGAYNEQFF
TRBJ2-5 TRBV7-2 TRBD1 . TGTGCCAGCAGCGAAAGGACAGGGGGAGAGACCCAGTACTTC CASSERTGGETQYF
TRBJ1-1 TRBV10-2 TRBD1 once TGCGCCAGCAGTGAGCCAGGGGGTGACACTGAAGCTTTCTTT CASSEPGGDTEAFF
TRBJ1-4 TRBV18 TRBD1 . TGTGCCAGCTCACTCCGGGACAGGAATAATGAAAAACTGTTTTTT CASSLRDRNNEKLFF
TRBJ2-7 TRBV11-2 . . TGTGCCAGCAGCTTTGGGCTAGCAGTGAACGAGCAGTACTTC CASSFGLAVNEQYF
TRBJ1-1 TRBV2 . . TGTGCCAGCAGTCTTAGGAGGAACACTGAAGCTTTCTTT CASSLRRNTEAFF
TRBJ1-2 TRBV7-9 TRBD1 . TGTGCCAGCAGCCCCCTCATGGTCAGGGGGCGCGGCTACACCTTC CASSPLMVRGRGYTF
TRBJ2-5 TRBV5-6 TRBD2 . TGTGCCAGCAGCCGGGGGGGCCAGCTTGTAGAGACCCAGTACTTC CASSRGGQLVETQYF
TRBJ2-2 TRBV5-4 . . TGTGCCAGCAGACAGAGCACCGGGGAGCTGTTTTTT CASRQSTGELFF
TRBJ2-1 TRBV9 TRBD2 once TGTGCCAGCAGCGGCGGGGGACGGGGAAATGAGCAGTTCTTC CASSGGGRGNEQFF
TRBJ2-3 TRBV6-1 . . TGTGCCAGCAGCCGACAGACCCTCACAGATACGCAGTATTTT CASSRQTLTDTQYF
TRBJ2-7 TRBV28 . . TGTGCCAGCAGTCCAAAGACACCGAGCTCCTACGAGCAGTACTTC CASSPKTPSSYEQYF
TRBJ1-5 TRBV6-1 . . TGTGCCAGCAGTGAAGCAGGGGGCAATCAGCCCCAGCATTTT CASSEAGGNQPQHF
TRBJ2-5 TRBV29-1 . . TGCAGCGTCACCCCAACGGGCAGGGGAGAGACCCAGTACTTC CSVTPTGRGETQYF
TRBJ2-7 TRBV30 TRBD2 . TGTGCCTGGAGCGTCCTAGCGGGGGGATCCTACGAGCAGTACTTC CAWSVLAGGSYEQYF
TRBJ1-1 TRBV7-8 TRBD1 . TGTGCCAGCACCCCAGGGGGCCTTTACACTGAAGCTTTCTTT CASTPGGLYTEAFF
TRBJ2-7 TRBV7-2 TRBD2 . TGTGCCAGCAGCTTAGCAGCCCCGGTCCCGGGACTAGCGGGGGGGATATACGAGCAGTACTTC CASSLAAPVPGLAGGIYEQYF
TRBJ1-1 TRBV27 . . TGTGCCAGCAGTTTATTGGGGCCGGGCACTGAAGCTTTCTTT CASSLLGPGTEAFF
TRBJ2-3 TRBV18 TRBD1 . TGTGCCAGCTCACCACCAAATCCGGGACAGTCAAGCACAGATACGCAGTATTTT CASSPPNPGQSSTDTQYF
TRBJ2-5 TRBV5-8 . . TGTGCCAGCAGCTTACCGGGTTCCCTTTTCAGAGAGACCCAGTACTTC CASSLPGSLFRETQYF
TRBJ1-6 TRBV9 . few TGTGCCAGCAGCGTAGTTGGGCAGGCTCCCCTCCACTTT CASSVVGQAPLHF
TRBJ2-7 TRBV27 TRBD2 . TGTGCCAGCAGTCTCTTTCGACCCCCCTTAGCGGGAGTAATCGAGCAGTACTTC CASSLFRPPLAGVIEQYF
TRBJ2-5 TRBV5-1 TRBD1 . TGCGCCAGCAGCTCTAGGGGACAGGGCCCAGAGACCCAGTACTTC CASSSRGQGPETQYF
TRBJ2-3 TRBV7-2 TRBD1 . TGTGCCAGCAGCGAGGGACAGGGGGCTACAGATACGCAGTATTTT CASSEGQGATDTQYF
TRBJ1-1 TRBV28 . few TGTGCCAGCAGTTTTGCCGGGATGACTGAAGCTTTCTTT CASSFAGMTEAFF
TRBJ2-7 TRBV30 . . TGTGCCTGGAGGTCAACAGGGTACTCTCCCTACGAGCAGTACTTC CAWRSTGYSPYEQYF
TRBJ1-2 TRBV4-3 TRBD1 once TGCGCCAGCAGCCAACAAGGGGACAGGGGCTATACCTTC CASSQQGDRGYTF
TRBJ2-7 TRBV4-2 TRBD1 many TGTGCCAGCAGCCAAGACCCCTGGACAGGGGGCTACGAGCAGTACTTC CASSQDPWTGGYEQYF
TRBJ2-2 TRBV4-3 TRBD1 . TGCGCCAGCAGCCAAGATCTGACAGGGTCCGGGGAGCTGTTTTTT CASSQDLTGSGELFF
TRBJ2-3 TRBV27 . . TGTGCCAGCAGTTTATATCCACCGGGACTTTTCACAGATACGCAGTATTTT CASSLYPPGLFTDTQYF
TRBJ1-1 TRBV28 . . TGTGCCAGCAGTCTTACCGTGGCGGGTGAAGCTTTCTTT CASSLTVAGEAFF
TRBJ2-1 TRBV6-1 . few TGTGCCAGCACCGACGAGGGGGGGGCCTACAATGAGCAGTTCTTC CASTDEGGAYNEQFF
TRBJ1-5 TRBV27 TRBD1 . TGTGCCAGCAGCCCGGGACAGGGGTTTATTTACTATCAGCCCCAGCATTTT CASSPGQGFIYYQPQHF
TRBJ1-1 TRBV18 TRBD1 . TGTGCCAGCTCCCCGATCGGACAGGGTACCACTGAAGCTTTCTTT CASSPIGQGTTEAFF
TRBJ2-2 TRBV19 TRBD2 . TGTGCCAGTAGGTTTAGCGGGACGAACACCGGGGAGCTGTTTTTT CASRFSGTNTGELFF
TRBJ1-2 TRBV30 . . TGTGCCTCCACACCGGGACTCACTTTCTATGGCTACACCTTC CASTPGLTFYGYTF
TRBJ2-4 TRBV2 TRBD1 . TGTGCCAGCGACCCGGACAGGGTAAACATTCAGTACTTC CASDPDRVNIQYF
TRBJ2-4 TRBV6-5 . . TGTGCCAGCAGTTACAGCGGGTCCAAAAACATTCAGTACTTC CASSYSGSKNIQYF
TRBJ1-4 TRBV6-1 . . TGTGCCAGCAGTGCGCTGAGAGATAATGAAAAACTGTTTTTT CASSALRDNEKLFF
TRBJ1-1 TRBV27 . . TGTGCCAGCAGTTTGGAGGGGAGGAACACTGAAGCTTTCTTT CASSLEGRNTEAFF
TRBJ2-7 TRBV11-2 . . TGTGCCAGCAGCTTAGAGGGGACAAACTCCTACGAGCAGTACTTC CASSLEGTNSYEQYF